The 27 T cell receptor beta chains below were found in one sample sequenced in a study of neurological immune-mediated disorders. Time point indicated: longitudinal time-point 1 (baseline). TCRdb fed the 5' RACE reads into MiXCR, producing one record per CDR3 protein. The table has some 37,000 distinct CDR3 sequences, about 3.2% seen once. Sequencing input: PBMCs. The receptor source for this set is a woman aged 55 to 70 with multiple sclerosis.

This clonotype has at least ten counts. This sequence joins TRBV7-2 and TRBJ1-1, with TRBD1 matching 7 bases. Germline CDR1 and CDR2: SGHTA and FQGNSA. The junction had 5 bases not matched to a gene; V was cut back by 4 bases and J by 0 bases. The CDR3 totals 15 residues. CDR3 DNA: TGTGCCAGCAGCTCCCCGACAGGGATGAACACTGAAGCTTTCTTT. Encoded protein: CASSSPTGMNTEAFF. Looking up the rest from reference TRBV7-2 and TRBJ1-1 gives the full variable domain: GAGVSQSPSNKVTEKGKDVELRCDPISGHTALYWYRQSLGQGLEFLIYFQGNSAPDKSGLPSDRFSAERTGGSVSTLTIQRTQQEDSAVYLCASSSPTGMNTEAFFGQGTRLTVV.

This clonotype was found a few times. A read error is possible here, since a much larger clone lies one base away. The rearrangement joins TRBV5-5 to TRBJ2-5; perhaps TRBD2 as D (6 bases). CDR1 SGHKS and CDR2 YYEKEE come from the germline V gene (reference sequence). This CDR3 is 13 amino acids long. V was cut by 4 bases and J by 7 bases, with 14 bases left in between. The CDR3 spells CASSDRDFLTQYF. In nucleotides, the CDR3 is TGTGCCAGCAGCGACCGGGACTTTTTGACCCAGTACTTC. Complete variable domain (other parts from reference TRBV5-5 and TRBJ2-5): DAGVTQSPTHLIKTRGQQVTLRCSPISGHKSVSWYQQVLGQGPQFIFQYYEKEERGRGNFPDRFSARQFPNYSSELNVNALLLGDSALYLCASSDRDFLTQYFGPGTRLLVL.

This clonotype was recorded at least ten times. The rearrangement uses TRBV6-5 and TRBJ2-1; 7 bases agree with TRBD1. This CDR3 is 15 amino acids long. The J segment lost 11 bases and the V segment lost 0 bases, leaving 10 bases of the junction unmatched. CDR1 is MNHEY and CDR2 is SVGAGI in the germline V gene. This CDR3 reads CASSYSGGSVMKQFF. CDR3 in DNA: TGTGCCAGCAGTTACTCAGGGGGCAGCGTAATGAAGCAGTTCTTC.

In its sample, this clonotype was seen many times. This rearrangement joins TRBV29-1 to TRBJ1-3; no definite D call. V lost 7 bases, J lost 3 bases, and 7 bases lay in between. Germline CDR1 reads SQVTM; CDR2 reads ANQGSEA. This CDR3 has 11 residues. CDR3 sequence (DNA): TGCAGCGGCCGGCTTGGAAACACCATATATTTT. Amino acid sequence: CSGRLGNTIYF. Filled out from reference TRBV29-1 and TRBJ1-3, the complete variable domain reads SAVISQKPSRDICQRGTSLTIQCQVDSQVTMMFWYRQQPGQSLTLIATANQGSEATYESGFVIDKFPISRPNLTFSTLTVSNMSPEDSSIYLCSGRLGNTIYFGEGSWLTVV.

This clonotype occurred many times. J is TRBJ2-5 and V is TRBV6-5, with 15 bases that match TRBD2. This CDR3 has 15 amino acids. Germline trimming cut 6 bases from V and 6 bases from J; bases unmatched to any gene: 5. The germline V gene encodes CDR1 MNHEY and CDR2 SVGAGI. CDR3 DNA sequence: TGTGCCAGCAGAAGGACTAGCGGGGGGGCGAAGACCCAGTACTTC. Its translation is CASRRTSGGAKTQYF.

The gene calls are TRBV20-1 and TRBJ1-5; D is ambiguous. CDR1 DFQATT and CDR2 SNEGSKA come from the germline V gene (reference sequence). CDR3 length equals 12 residues. The ends were cut back, 3 bases at V and 0 bases at J, with 3 bases in the middle. This CDR3 reads CSASGSNQPQHF. The CDR3 bases are TGCAGTGCTAGTGGTAGCAATCAGCCCCAGCATTTT.

This clonotype has ten or more counts. V gene TRBV5-1 combines with J gene TRBJ2-1, with D uncertain. Germline assignment: CDR1 SGHRS and CDR2 YFSETQ. The CDR3 is made up of 14 amino acids. Trimming removed 0 bases at V and 8 bases at J, with 12 bases between. The CDR3 loop is CASSLGPSGDEQFF. The CDR3 DNA reads as TGCGCCAGCAGCTTGGGGCCGTCCGGCGATGAGCAGTTCTTC.

Comment on this clonotype: The conserved final phenylalanine or tryptophan is absent from the CDR3, which likely points to a read error. The CDR3, as DNA: TGTGCCAGCAGCAAACAGAACACCGGGGAGCTGTTTAAT. Protein product: CASSKQNTGELFN. The V gene is TRBV14, the J gene TRBJ2-2; no clear D gene. This CDR3 is 13 amino acids long. V was clipped by 5 bases and J by 1 base, with 5 bases between them. Germline CDR1 reads SGHDN; CDR2 reads FVKESK.

At least ten counts were recorded for this clonotype. The chain combines TRBV5-1 with TRBJ1-3; TRBD1 agrees at 7 bases. This CDR3 has 16 amino acids. V gave up 4 bases and J gave up 0 bases; unmatched junction bases: 7. The germline gives CDR1 SGHRS, CDR2 YFSETQ. CDR3: CASSTKDRSSGNTIYF. In DNA form, the CDR3 reads TGCGCCAGCAGCACCAAGGACAGGAGCTCTGGAAACACCATATATTTT. Combining the CDR3 with reference TRBV5-1 and TRBJ1-3 gives the whole variable domain KAGVTQTPRYLIKTRGQQVTLSCSPISGHRSVSWYQQTPGQGLQFLFEYFSETQRNKGNFPGRFSGRQFSNSRSEMNVSTLELGDSALYLCASSTKDRSSGNTIYFGEGSWLTVV.

Many counts were recorded for this clonotype. CDR3 coding DNA: TGCAGTGCTAGACAGCCGATTCGGTCAGAGACCCAGTACTTC. Amino acid sequence: CSARQPIRSETQYF. The chain uses TRBV20-1 and TRBJ2-5; D not certain. Between the trimmed V and J ends, which lost 2 bases and 4 bases, there was a span of 14 bases. The CDR3 is 14 residues long. CDR1 and CDR2 (germline): DFQATT, SNEGSKA (reference sequence).

This clonotype was picked up many times. The rearrangement joins TRBV3-1 to TRBJ2-7; 7 bases are shared with TRBD1. This CDR3 contains 14 residues. V trimming: 3 bases; J trimming: 2 bases; junction bases outside the gene matches: 4. From germline, CDR1 is LGHDT and CDR2 YNNKEL (reference sequence). The CDR3 loop is CASSQETGTYEQYF. CDR3 coding DNA: TGTGCCAGCAGCCAGGAGACAGGGACCTACGAGCAGTACTTC.

This clonotype came up many times. This chain connects TRBV20-1 to TRBJ1-5; 9 bases fit TRBD1. CDR3 length: 15 residues. Per germline, CDR1 DFQATT and CDR2 SNEGSKA (reference sequence). The J segment lost 4 bases and the V segment lost 0 bases, leaving 4 bases of the junction unmatched. CDR3 region: CSAREQTGGNQPQHF. CDR3 in DNA: TGCAGTGCTAGAGAGCAGACAGGGGGGAATCAGCCCCAGCATTTT.

The sample holds many counts of this clonotype. The chain employs TRBV12-3 or TRBV12-4 and TRBJ1-1; a weak D match, TRBD1 (5 bases). Trimming cost V 3 bases and J 4 bases, with 9 bases left between them. The CDR3 is 13 residues long. The DNA of the CDR3 is TGTGCCAGCAGTTTGGCAGGGCGCACTGAAGCTTTCTTT. Its protein product is CASSLAGRTEAFF.

This clonotype is labeled as medium-sized. The chain combines TRBV15 with TRBJ2-7; TRBD1 is a possible D gene (5 bases). V lost 8 bases, J lost 7 bases, and 15 bases lay in between. Germline loops: CDR1 LNHNV, CDR2 YYDKDF (reference sequence). This CDR3 contains 12 residues. The chain's CDR3 is CATGTGSWEQYF. The CDR3 bases are TGTGCCACCGGAACAGGCTCCTGGGAGCAGTACTTC.

This clonotype showed up many times. The chain carries TRBV5-1 and TRBJ1-5; possible D gene TRBD1, 5 bases. Germline CDR1 is SGHRS and CDR2 is YFSETQ. V gave up 5 bases and J gave up 5 bases, with 14 bases separating them. The CDR3 has 14 residues. Here the CDR3 reads CASSQNSGDQPQHF. The CDR3 DNA is TGCGCCAGCAGTCAAAATTCGGGGGATCAGCCCCAGCATTTT.

This clonotype has at least ten counts. The chain uses TRBV20-1 and TRBJ2-3; D uncertain. In germline, CDR1 is DFQATT, CDR2 SNEGSKA (reference sequence). V was cut by 8 bases and J by 4 bases, with 10 bases left in between. The CDR3 length is 11 residues. This chain's CDR3 is CSSSGPDTQYF. The CDR3 coding sequence is TGCAGTTCTTCTGGGCCAGATACGCAGTATTTT.

At least ten counts were recorded for this clonotype. The rearrangement joins TRBV29-1 to TRBJ1-2; 7 bases map to TRBD1. J was trimmed by 6 bases and V by 6 bases; bases with no gene match: 16. The CDR3 has 15 residues. CDR1 and CDR2 (germline): SQVTM, ANQGSEA. CDR3 in DNA: TGCAGCGTGCGCCCCACAGGGGCCCTTTCAGATGGCTACACCTTC. This sequence encodes CSVRPTGALSDGYTF.

This clonotype appeared many times. The chain couples TRBV12-3 or TRBV12-4 to TRBJ2-3, with TRBD2 matching over 10 bases. Germline trimming cut 4 bases from V and 1 base from J; bases unmatched to any gene: 8. This CDR3 has 17 amino acids. In DNA form, the CDR3 reads TGTGCCAGCAGTTCCGGCCGACTAGCGGGTCGCACAGATACGCAGTATTTT. Protein: CASSSGRLAGRTDTQYF.

At least ten counts were recorded for this clonotype. V and J are TRBV20-1 and TRBJ1-3; 7 bases fit TRBD1. This CDR3 is 15 amino acids long. The V and J ends lost 0 bases and 1 base, in that order; junction bases with no gene match: 3. CDR1 and CDR2 (germline): DFQATT, SNEGSKA (reference sequence). CDR3 DNA: TGCAGTGCTAGAGATTCCAGGGGGTCTGGAAACACCATATATTTT. Translating it yields CSARDSRGSGNTIYF.

Many counts were recorded for this clonotype. The gene calls are TRBV10-2 and TRBJ2-7, with 8 bases lining up with TRBD1. The CDR3 runs 15 residues. Germline V lookup: CDR1 WSHSY, CDR2 SAAADI. J lost 3 bases, V lost 3 bases, and 7 bases had no gene match. For the CDR3, the DNA is TGCGCCAGCAGTGACCCCGGACAGGGCGGCTACGAGCAGTACTTC. Translating gives CASSDPGQGGYEQYF.

This clonotype was seen only a few times. The V call is TRBV27, the J call TRBJ1-5; D not certain. V gave up 8 bases and J gave up 5 bases, with 16 bases separating them. The CDR3 covers 14 residues. Per the germline V gene, CDR1 is MNHEY and CDR2 is SMNVEV (reference sequence). CDR3 nucleotides: TGTGCCAGCGCCCCCGGGGTGGTTTATCAGCCCCAGCATTTT. It is translated as CASAPGVVYQPQHF.

The chain combines TRBV6-2 or TRBV6-3 with TRBJ1-5, with D maybe TRBD1 (6 bases). The ends were cut back, 5 bases at V and 6 bases at J, with 14 bases in the middle. The germline V gene has CDR1 MNHEY and CDR2 SVGEGT. The CDR3 has 14 amino acids. The CDR3, as DNA: TGTGCCAGCAGTCCAAGGGGAGGGGGTCAGCCCCAGCATTTT. Translation: CASSPRGGGQPQHF.

This clonotype was observed at least ten times. The chain has TRBV2 and TRBJ2-7; 8 bases align to TRBD1. The germline gives CDR1 SNHLY, CDR2 FYNNEI. This CDR3 region has 13 residues. Trimming removed 6 bases from V and 7 bases from J; junction bases left unmatched: 8. CDR3 in amino acids: CASRVQGVREQYF. For the CDR3, the DNA is TGTGCCAGCAGGGTACAGGGGGTGAGAGAGCAGTACTTC.

This clonotype was seen many times. The chain is built from TRBV5-1 and TRBJ1-6; D gene uncertain. V lost 4 bases and J lost 7, with 12 bases in between. Germline V CDR1 and CDR2: SGHRS, YFSETQ. CDR3 length: 14 amino acids. The CDR3 here is CASSEPGANSPLHF. DNA for the CDR3: TGCGCCAGCAGCGAACCCGGCGCAAATTCACCCCTCCACTTT.

At least ten counts were recorded for this clonotype. The rearrangement uses TRBV20-1 and TRBJ1-1, with unresolved D. V was pared by 5 bases and J by 8 bases, with 12 bases between. Per germline, CDR1 DFQATT and CDR2 SNEGSKA (reference sequence). This CDR3 region has 11 residues. CDR3 sequence (DNA): TGCAGTGCTGCCCCTGCTTACGAAGCTTTCTTT. Protein product: CSAAPAYEAFF.

This clonotype was counted at least ten times. The chain combines TRBV5-1 with TRBJ1-1; no clear D gene. The CDR3 is 15 amino acids. V gave up 2 bases and J gave up 1 base, with 12 bases separating them. The germline V gene has CDR1 SGHRS and CDR2 YFSETQ. The DNA of the CDR3 is TGCGCCAGCAGCTTTATGGACCAGAGGAACACTGAAGCTTTCTTT. Its protein is CASSFMDQRNTEAFF.

This clonotype has at least ten counts. The chain has TRBV25-1 and TRBJ2-3; 9 bases align to TRBD1. V lost 7 bases, J lost 6 bases, and 11 bases stayed unmatched. This CDR3 region has 15 residues. Germline CDR1 and CDR2: MGHDK and SYGVNS. CDR3 amino acids: CASTQKKTGGDTQYF. CDR3 coding DNA: TGTGCCAGCACCCAAAAAAAGACAGGGGGGGATACGCAGTATTTT.